This T cell receptor beta chain stems from a study of T cell responses to AZD1222 COVID-19 vaccine. TCRdb's table, derived via immunoSEQ multiplex PCR, lists solely in-frame clones and lacks some. The profile shows fewer than 110,000 clones, about 90% of them singletons. There are 13 residues in the CDR3. Germline loops: CDR1 SQVTM, CDR2 ANQGSEA. V was clipped by 0 bases and J by 5 bases, with 10 bases between them. With respect to this clone: Its antigen is currently unknown.

Study outcomes and limitations: Scientists sampled the repertoires only once the peak T cell response had passed. Baseline serology detected seropositivity in only six or seven AZD1222 recipients.

The clonotype originates from an adult in good health. The chain carries TRBV29-1 and TRBJ1-1; the D gene is possibly TRBD1 (6 bases). Sequenced material: peripheral blood, taken on day 0 of AZD1222 vaccination. The CDR3 sequence: CSVEEGGGTEAFF. The CDR3 nucleotides are TGCAGCGTTGAAGAGGGAGGGGGGACTGAAGCTTTCTTT.